Listed below are T cell receptor beta chains from one sample, sequenced in a study of cytomegalovirus exposure and HLA in healthy donors. Repertoires were generated with immunoSEQ multiplex PCR, while TCRdb's copy carries only in-frame clones and drops some. The repertoire holds roughly 120,000 clones, with around 92% as singletons. Sequencing input: PBMCs. These receptors all stem from a man aged 30-40 years in good health and CMV-seronegative. Both conserved end residues are part of each CDR3. A D gene is named only where the DNA matches it firmly. Size tells how often a clone was seen (once, few, many) or the class of an expanded clone, and some rows leave it out.

D gene: TRBD2; V gene: TRBV19; clone size: -; J gene: TRBJ2-3; CDR3 DNA: TGTGCCAGTAGTCCGTGGACTAGCGGGGACTCTAGCACAGATACGCAGTATTTT; CDR3 protein: CASSPWTSGDSSTDTQYF
D gene: -; V gene: TRBV13; clone size: -; J gene: TRBJ2-5; CDR3 DNA: TGTGCCAGCAGCTCACACCCAGGGGACCAAGAGACCCAGTACTTC; CDR3 protein: CASSSHPGDQETQYF
D gene: TRBD2; V gene: TRBV4-1; clone size: -; J gene: TRBJ2-5; CDR3 DNA: TGCGCCAGCAGCGCCTGGACTAGCGGGGGACCTCAGGAGACCCAGTACTTC; CDR3 protein: CASSAWTSGGPQETQYF
D gene: TRBD2; V gene: TRBV7-3; clone size: -; J gene: TRBJ2-1; CDR3 DNA: TGTGCCAGCAGCCCCGCTAGCGGGGGGAGTAATGAGCAGTTCTTC; CDR3 protein: CASSPASGGSNEQFF
D gene: -; V gene: TRBV6-6; clone size: -; J gene: TRBJ1-5; CDR3 DNA: TGTGCCAGCAATGTCCCGGCGGGGCCCCAGCATTTT; CDR3 protein: CASNVPAGPQHF
D gene: -; V gene: TRBV18; clone size: -; J gene: TRBJ2-7; CDR3 DNA: TGTGCCAGCTCTACCACCCAGGGCCAGTATTACGAGCAGTACTTC; CDR3 protein: CASSTTQGQYYEQYF
D gene: -; V gene: TRBV6-5; clone size: -; J gene: TRBJ1-6; CDR3 DNA: TGTGCCAGCAGTTACGATCAACTCGGGGATTCACCCCTCCACTTT; CDR3 protein: CASSYDQLGDSPLHF
D gene: -; V gene: TRBV6-5; clone size: few; J gene: TRBJ1-2; CDR3 DNA: TGTGCCAGCAGTTACTCAGGGAGGGACTATGGCTACACCTTC; CDR3 protein: CASSYSGRDYGYTF
D gene: -; V gene: TRBV19; clone size: -; J gene: TRBJ2-7; CDR3 DNA: TGTGCCAGTAGTATGAGTCAGGGCTACGAGCAGTACTTC; CDR3 protein: CASSMSQGYEQYF
D gene: TRBD1; V gene: TRBV5-4; clone size: -; J gene: TRBJ2-2; CDR3 DNA: TGTGCCAGCAGCTTTGCCTCAGGGGGCACCGGGGAGCTGTTTTTT; CDR3 protein: CASSFASGGTGELFF
D gene: -; V gene: TRBV4-2; clone size: once; J gene: TRBJ1-1; CDR3 DNA: TGTGCCAGCAGCCAAACAGCGCTGGGGGCGGTTCTGGACACTGAAGCTTTCTTT; CDR3 protein: CASSQTALGAVLDTEAFF
D gene: -; V gene: TRBV7-9; clone size: -; J gene: TRBJ2-2; CDR3 DNA: TGTGCCAGCAGCTTAGGAGGGTCGCTGGCCGGGGAGCTGTTTTTT; CDR3 protein: CASSLGGSLAGELFF
D gene: -; V gene: TRBV14; clone size: -; J gene: TRBJ1-4; CDR3 DNA: TGTGCCAGCAGCCAAGAGGTAGGCCGGAGGGGCGAAAAACTGTTTTTT; CDR3 protein: CASSQEVGRRGEKLFF
D gene: -; V gene: TRBV2; clone size: -; J gene: TRBJ1-6; CDR3 DNA: TGTGCCAGCAGTCGGGATAATTCACCCCTCCACTTT; CDR3 protein: CASSRDNSPLHF
D gene: TRBD1; V gene: TRBV6-6; clone size: once; J gene: TRBJ1-6; CDR3 DNA: TGTGCCAGCAGTTACTCCCAGACAGGGGGAAATTCACCCCTCCACTTT; CDR3 protein: CASSYSQTGGNSPLHF
D gene: -; V gene: TRBV2; clone size: -; J gene: TRBJ2-7; CDR3 DNA: TGTGCCAGCAATGAGGAGGGACAGACCTACGAGCAGTACTTC; CDR3 protein: CASNEEGQTYEQYF
D gene: -; V gene: TRBV10-3; clone size: -; J gene: TRBJ1-5; CDR3 DNA: TGTGCCATCAGGGGGGGGGCCGATCAGCCCCAGCATTTT; CDR3 protein: CAIRGGADQPQHF
D gene: -; V gene: TRBV19; clone size: -; J gene: TRBJ1-1; CDR3 DNA: TGTGCCGCCAGTAAAAGGTCAGAGGTGAACACTGAAGCTTTCTTT; CDR3 protein: CAASKRSEVNTEAFF
D gene: -; V gene: TRBV14; clone size: -; J gene: TRBJ1-1; CDR3 DNA: TGTGCCAGCAGCCAAAGGGACACGTACACTGAAGCTTTCTTT; CDR3 protein: CASSQRDTYTEAFF
D gene: -; V gene: TRBV7-9; clone size: once; J gene: TRBJ2-2; CDR3 DNA: TGTGCCAGCAGCACGGACACAAACACCGGGGAGCTGTTTTTT; CDR3 protein: CASSTDTNTGELFF
D gene: -; V gene: TRBV28; clone size: -; J gene: TRBJ1-1; CDR3 DNA: TGTGCCACCACGGAGAGGCGAAGTGAAGCTTTCTTT; CDR3 protein: CATTERRSEAFF
D gene: -; V gene: TRBV28; clone size: -; J gene: TRBJ1-2; CDR3 DNA: TGTGCCAGCAGCACCCCGGCCACAGGGCAGAACTATGGCTACACCTTC; CDR3 protein: CASSTPATGQNYGYTF
D gene: -; V gene: TRBV6-1; clone size: -; J gene: TRBJ1-1; CDR3 DNA: TGTGCCAGCACCCATTGGAACACTGAAGCTTTCTTT; CDR3 protein: CASTHWNTEAFF
D gene: -; V gene: TRBV25-1; clone size: -; J gene: TRBJ1-1; CDR3 DNA: TGTGCCAGCAGTGAGCGGATTAACACTGAAGCTTTCTTT; CDR3 protein: CASSERINTEAFF